This T cell receptor (beta chain) was identified in a study of blood T cell repertoires in COVID-19. There are 13 residues in the CDR3. Trimming removed 5 bases from V and 3 bases from J, with 11 bases in between. Germline V gene lookup returns CDR1 SNHLY and CDR2 FYNNEI. Per the original data handling: How many nucleated cells were present was estimated from reference gene primer amplification. Using immunoSEQ multiplex PCR, the repertoire was profiled, and TCRdb retains in-frame clones only, with some absent. That table is the source of V, J and clone size, and D and trimming were worked out from the DNA. The data show roughly 200,000 clones, about 88% seen once.

The genes are TRBV2 and TRBJ2-7, with D maybe TRBD2 (6 bases). This TCR was sampled from a man aged 50-60 years with COVID-19, enrolled during active disease. The sequenced material came from peripheral blood. CDR3 region: CASSRDSNYEQYF. The DNA of the CDR3 is TGTGCCAGCAGTCGGGACTCTAACTACGAGCAGTACTTC.